This T cell receptor beta chain emerged from a study of blood T cell repertoires in COVID-19. Study-wide context: Researchers got acute and convalescent COVID-19 samples from the United States, Italy and Spain. The cDNA or gDNA used as material had been derived from T cells, B-cell-depleted T cells, or PBMCs.

This clone was seen more than once but under ten times. Seattle cases were enrolled at active infection and followed longitudinally. Per germline, CDR1 KGHSH and CDR2 LQKENI. The CDR3 consists of 15 residues. Trimming took off 2 bases at V and 7 bases at J, with 12 bases between the two ends. Measured with immunoSEQ multiplex PCR; TCRdb has only the in-frame clones, and not every one. This table has around 170,000 clones, approximately 78% appearing once. This clonotype originated in a woman older than 75 with COVID-19, enrolled during active disease. The sequenced sample consisted of peripheral blood. This rearrangement joins TRBV18 to TRBJ1-6; a possible D gene is TRBD1 (5 bases). The CDR3 is CASSPLDNYNSPLHF. CDR3 DNA sequence: TGTGCCAGCTCACCATTGGACAACTACAATTCACCCCTCCACTTT.